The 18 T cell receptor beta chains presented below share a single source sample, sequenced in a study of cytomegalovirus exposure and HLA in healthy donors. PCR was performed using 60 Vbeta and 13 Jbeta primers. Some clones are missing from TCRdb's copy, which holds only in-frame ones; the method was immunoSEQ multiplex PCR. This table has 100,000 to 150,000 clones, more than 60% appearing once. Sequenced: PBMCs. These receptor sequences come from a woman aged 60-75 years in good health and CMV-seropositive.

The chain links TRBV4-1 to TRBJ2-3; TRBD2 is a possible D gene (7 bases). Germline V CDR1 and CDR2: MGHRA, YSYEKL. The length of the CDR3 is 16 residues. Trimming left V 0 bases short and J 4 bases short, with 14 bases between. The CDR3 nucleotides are TGCGCCAGCAGCCAAGATCGTGGAGGGGGGGCAGATACGCAGTATTTT. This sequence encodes CASSQDRGGGADTQYF.

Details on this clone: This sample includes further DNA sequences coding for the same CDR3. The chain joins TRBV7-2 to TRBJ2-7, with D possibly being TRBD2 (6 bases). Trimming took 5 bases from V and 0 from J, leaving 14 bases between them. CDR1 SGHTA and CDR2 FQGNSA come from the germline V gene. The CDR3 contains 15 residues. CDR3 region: CASSRTGSSSYEQYF. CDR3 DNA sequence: TGTGCCAGCAGCAGGACCGGGAGTTCCTCCTACGAGCAGTACTTC.

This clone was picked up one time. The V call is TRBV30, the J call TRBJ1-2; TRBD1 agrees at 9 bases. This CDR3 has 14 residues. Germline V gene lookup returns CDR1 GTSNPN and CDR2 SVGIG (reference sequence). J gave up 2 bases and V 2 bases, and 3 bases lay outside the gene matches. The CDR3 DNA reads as TGTGCCTGGAGTAGTGGGACAGGGAACTATGGCTACACCTTC. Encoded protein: CAWSSGTGNYGYTF.

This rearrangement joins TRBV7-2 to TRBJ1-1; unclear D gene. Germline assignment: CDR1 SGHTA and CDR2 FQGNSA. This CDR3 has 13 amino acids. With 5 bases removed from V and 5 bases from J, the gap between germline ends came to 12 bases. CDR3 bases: TGTGCCAGCAGCGTTAGATTGAGGACTGAAGCTTTCTTT. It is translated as CASSVRLRTEAFF.

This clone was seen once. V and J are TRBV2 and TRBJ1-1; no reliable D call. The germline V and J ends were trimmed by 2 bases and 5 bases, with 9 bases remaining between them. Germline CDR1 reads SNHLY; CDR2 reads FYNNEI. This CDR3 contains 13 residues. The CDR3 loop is CASSESGKTEAFF. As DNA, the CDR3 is TGTGCCAGCAGTGAATCGGGTAAAACTGAAGCTTTCTTT.

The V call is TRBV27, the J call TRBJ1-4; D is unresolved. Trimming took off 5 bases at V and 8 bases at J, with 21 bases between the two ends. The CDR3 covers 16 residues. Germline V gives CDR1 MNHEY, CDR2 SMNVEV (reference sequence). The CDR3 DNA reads TGTGCCAGCAGTACCCCCAGGATAAAGCTAATGGAAAAACTGTTTTTT. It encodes CASSTPRIKLMEKLFF.

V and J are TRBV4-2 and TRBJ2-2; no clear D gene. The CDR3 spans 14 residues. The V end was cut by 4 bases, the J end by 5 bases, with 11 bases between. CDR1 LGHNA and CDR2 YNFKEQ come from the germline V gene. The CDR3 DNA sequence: TGTGCCAGCAGCCTATATACCGGGACCGGGGAGCTGTTTTTT. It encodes CASSLYTGTGELFF.

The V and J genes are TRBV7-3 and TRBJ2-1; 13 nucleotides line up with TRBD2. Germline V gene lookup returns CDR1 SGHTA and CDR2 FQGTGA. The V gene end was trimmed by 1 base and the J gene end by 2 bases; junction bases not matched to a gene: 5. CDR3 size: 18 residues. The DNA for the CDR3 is TGTGCCAGCAGCTTAAAACTAGCGGGAGGGCCGACCTACAATGAGCAGTTCTTC. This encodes CASSLKLAGGPTYNEQFF. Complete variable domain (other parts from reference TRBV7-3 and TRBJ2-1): GAGVSQTPSNKVTEKGKYVELRCDPISGHTALYWYRQSLGQGPEFLIYFQGTGAADDSGLPNDRFFAVRPEGSVSTLKIQRTERGDSAVYLCASSLKLAGGPTYNEQFFGPGTRLTVL.

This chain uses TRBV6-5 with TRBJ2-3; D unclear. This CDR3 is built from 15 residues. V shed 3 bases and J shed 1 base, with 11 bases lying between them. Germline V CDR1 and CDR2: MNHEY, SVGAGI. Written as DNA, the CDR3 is TGTGCCAGCAGTTATTCTTACAGAGGCACAGATACGCAGTATTTT. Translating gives CASSYSYRGTDTQYF.

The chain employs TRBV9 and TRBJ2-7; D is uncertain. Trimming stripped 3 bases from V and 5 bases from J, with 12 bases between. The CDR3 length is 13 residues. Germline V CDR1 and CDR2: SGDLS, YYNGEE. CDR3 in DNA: TGTGCCAGCAGCGGTGGTACTATTAACGAGCAGTACTTC. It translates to CASSGGTINEQYF.

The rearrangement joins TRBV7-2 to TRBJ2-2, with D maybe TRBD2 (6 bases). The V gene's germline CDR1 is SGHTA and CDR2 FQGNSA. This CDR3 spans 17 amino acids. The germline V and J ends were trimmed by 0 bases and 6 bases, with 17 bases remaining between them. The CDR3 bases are TGTGCCAGCAGCTTAGCGCTGGCTAGCGATAAGGCCGGGGAGCTGTTTTTT. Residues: CASSLALASDKAGELFF.

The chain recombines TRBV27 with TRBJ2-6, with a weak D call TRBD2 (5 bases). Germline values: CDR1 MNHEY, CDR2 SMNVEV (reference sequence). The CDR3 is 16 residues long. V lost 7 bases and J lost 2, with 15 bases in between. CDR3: CASKNAGGAGANVLTF. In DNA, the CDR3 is TGTGCCAGCAAAAATGCAGGAGGCGCTGGGGCCAACGTCCTGACTTTC.

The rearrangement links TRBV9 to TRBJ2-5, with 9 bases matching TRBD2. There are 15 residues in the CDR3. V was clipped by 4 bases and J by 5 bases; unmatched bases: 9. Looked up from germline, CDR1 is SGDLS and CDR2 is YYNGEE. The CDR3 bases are TGTGCCAGCAGCATGCGGGGGGGCCTTCAGGAGACCCAGTACTTC. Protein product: CASSMRGGLQETQYF.

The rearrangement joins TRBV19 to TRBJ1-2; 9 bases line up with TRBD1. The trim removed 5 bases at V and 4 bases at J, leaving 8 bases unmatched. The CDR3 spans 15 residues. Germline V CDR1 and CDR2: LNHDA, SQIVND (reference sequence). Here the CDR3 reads CASSRPGTGFYGYTF. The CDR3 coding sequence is TGTGCCAGTAGTCGTCCCGGGACAGGGTTCTATGGCTACACCTTC.

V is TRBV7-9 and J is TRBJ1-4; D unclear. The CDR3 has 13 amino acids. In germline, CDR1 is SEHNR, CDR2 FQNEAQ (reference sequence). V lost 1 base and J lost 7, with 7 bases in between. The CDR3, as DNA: TGTGCCAGCAGCTTAGACGCGAGTGAAAAACTGTTTTTT. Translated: CASSLDASEKLFF.

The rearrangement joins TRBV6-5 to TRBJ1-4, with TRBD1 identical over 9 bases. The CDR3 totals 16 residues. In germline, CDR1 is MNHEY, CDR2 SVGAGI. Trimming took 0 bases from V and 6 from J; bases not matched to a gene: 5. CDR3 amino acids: CASSYSWGQGDEKLFF. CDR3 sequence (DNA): TGTGCCAGCAGTTACTCGTGGGGACAGGGAGATGAAAAACTGTTTTTT.

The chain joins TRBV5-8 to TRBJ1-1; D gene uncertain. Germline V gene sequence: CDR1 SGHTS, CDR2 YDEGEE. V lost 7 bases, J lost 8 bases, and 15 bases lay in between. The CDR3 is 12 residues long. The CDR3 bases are TGTGCCAGCTTCATCAGGTCGGGGGAAGCTTTCTTT. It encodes CASFIRSGEAFF.

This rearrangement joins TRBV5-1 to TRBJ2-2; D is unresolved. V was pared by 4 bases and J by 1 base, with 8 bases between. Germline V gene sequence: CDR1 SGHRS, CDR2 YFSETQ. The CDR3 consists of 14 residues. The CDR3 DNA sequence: TGCGCCAGCAGCCCGAGACTGAACACCGGGGAGCTGTTTTTT. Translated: CASSPRLNTGELFF.